These 9 T cell receptor beta chains were sequenced from one sample in a study of T cell repertoires in cytomegalovirus infection. Their specific antigens are unknown. MiXCR, applied by TCRdb to the reads, yields one record per CDR3 protein. In the table there are some 920,000 distinct CDR3 sequences, less than 40% of which are singletons. Sequencing used cultured CD8+ T cells from PBMCs, obtained from culture after CMV antigen stimulation. Every receptor here comes from a human donor in good health (CMV status not recorded). Some clones in this sample may be carry-over from other donors' samples.

This rearrangement joins TRBV7-9 to TRBJ2-2, with 7 nucleotides matching TRBD1. The germline CDR1 and CDR2 sequences are SEHNR and FQNEAQ (reference sequence). The CDR3 runs 15 residues. The J segment lost 5 bases and the V segment lost 4 bases, leaving 7 bases of the junction unmatched. DNA of the CDR3: TGTGCCAGCAGCTCTCCGACAGGGTTAACCGGGGAGCTGTTTTTT. It codes for CASSSPTGLTGELFF. The variable domain in full, completed from reference TRBV7-9 and TRBJ2-2, reads DTGVSQNPRHKITKRGQNVTFRCDPISEHNRLYWYRQTLGQGPEFLTYFQNEAQLEKSRLLSDRFSAERPKGSFSTLEIQRTEQGDSAMYLCASSSPTGLTGELFFGEGSRLTVL.

V usage is TRBV2 and J usage is TRBJ2-2, with 11 bases matching TRBD2. The germline V gene encodes CDR1 SNHLY and CDR2 FYNNEI. This CDR3 region has 14 residues. V was pared by 8 bases and J by 6 bases, with 5 bases of the junction left unmatched. The CDR3 nucleotides are TGTGCCAGCGGCGAGACTAGCGGGGCCGGGGAGCTGTTTTTT. The encoded protein is CASGETSGAGELFF. Full variable domain (rest looked up from reference TRBV2 and TRBJ2-2): EPEVTQTPSHQVTQMGQEVILRCVPISNHLYFYWYRQILGQKVEFLVSFYNNEISEKSEIFDDQFSVERPDGSNFTLKIRSTKLEDSAMYFCASGETSGAGELFFGEGSRLTVL.

As for this clonotype: The junction departs from germline at one end; a sequencing error may be responsible. This chain joins TRBV7-7 and TRBJ1-4; 10 bases line up with TRBD1. The length of the CDR3 is 15 residues. The germline V gene encodes CDR1 SSHAT and CDR2 FNYEAQ (reference sequence). The CDR3 DNA is TGTGCTAGCAGCTCCCCGGGACAGGGGATTGAAAAACTGTTTTTT. Residues: CASSSPGQGIEKLFF.

The V and J genes are TRBV20-1 and TRBJ1-2; the D gene is possibly TRBD1 (5 bases). Per the germline V gene, CDR1 is DFQATT and CDR2 is SNEGSKA (reference sequence). The CDR3 has 14 amino acids. Trimming pared 0 bases from V and 4 bases from J, leaving 12 bases between. The DNA for the CDR3 is TGCAGTGCTAGAGATCTAGACAGATCCTATGGCTACACCTTC. This gives the protein CSARDLDRSYGYTF.

The rearrangement joins TRBV12-3 or TRBV12-4 to TRBJ1-2; D call uncertain. V lost 1 base, J lost 7 bases, and 7 bases lay in between. The CDR3 spans 12 residues. CDR3 sequence reads: CASSLGFRGYTF. The CDR3 coding sequence is TGTGCCAGCAGTTTAGGTTTTCGTGGCTACACCTTC.

The chain employs TRBV27 and TRBJ1-1; D is undetermined. The V end was cut by 8 bases, the J end by 8 bases, with 18 bases between. Germline CDR1 and CDR2: MNHEY and SMNVEV (reference sequence). This CDR3 is 13 amino acids long. The CDR3 DNA sequence: TGTGCCAGCTGGAGGGCTTTAGCGTTGGAAGCTTTCTTT. Amino acids: CASWRALALEAFF.

This clonotype has only a few counts. The V gene is TRBV15, the J gene TRBJ2-7; 8 bases match TRBD1. From germline, CDR1 is LNHNV and CDR2 YYDKDF (reference sequence). The CDR3 totals 16 residues. The J segment lost 5 bases and the V segment lost 6 bases, leaving 15 bases of the junction unmatched. The CDR3 DNA sequence: TGTGCCACCAGGGGGAATACAGGGGGTCCCCTCAACGAGCAGTACTTC. Protein sequence: CATRGNTGGPLNEQYF.

The table lists this clonotype with a few counts. The chain uses TRBV9 and TRBJ1-1; D remains unclear. With 4 bases removed from V and 1 base from J, the gap between germline ends came to 17 bases. This CDR3 is 16 amino acids long. Germline V gene data show CDR1 as SGDLS and CDR2 as YYNGEE. The CDR3 DNA follows: TGTGCCAGCAGCTCCAGAGAGTACAGCCGGAACACTGAAGCTTTCTTT. Translated, it gives CASSSREYSRNTEAFF.

This clonotype occurred a few times. The chain recombines TRBV6-5 with TRBJ2-1, with D possibly being TRBD1 (5 bases). The CDR3 extends over 15 amino acids. CDR1 and CDR2 from the germline V gene are MNHEY and SVGAGI. V gave up 2 bases and J gave up 4 bases, with 12 bases separating them. CDR3 DNA sequence: TGTGCCAGCAGTTACACTGACAGAACTTACAATGAGCAGTTCTTC. This gives the protein CASSYTDRTYNEQFF.